This TCR beta chain was identified during a study of T cells after yellow fever vaccination. The study, taken as a whole, reports: The CD4 compartment and the CD8 compartment contained a small share of clonotypes in common. After the booster, 96% of CD4 and 75% to 90% of CD8 primary-response clones were re-detected.

Per germline, CDR1 MNHEY and CDR2 SVGAGI. With 4 bases removed from V and 5 bases from J, the gap between germline ends came to 12 bases. This CDR3 has 13 amino acids. This clonotype was observed a handful of times. What it binds is not known. TCRdb processed the 5' RACE reads anew with MiXCR; each CDR3 protein has one entry. The sample includes about 240,000 distinct CDR3 sequences, about 7% of them seen just once. The sequence came from a man aged 30 to 39 who received the YFV17D yellow fever vaccine. This specimen was CD4+ T cells sorted from PBMCs, taken 15 days after the yellow fever booster vaccination. J is TRBJ2-7 and V is TRBV6-5, with TRBD2 as a possible D gene (5 bases). CDR3 DNA: TGTGCCAGCAGTTCCATCCGAGGGAACGAGCAGTACTTC. It translates to CASSSIRGNEQYF.